This T cell receptor (beta chain) is drawn from a study of cytomegalovirus exposure and HLA in healthy donors. Study as a whole: Approximately 180 million T cells yielded 90 million to 130 million unique TCR beta sequences, as an earlier analysis found. Early released data had 65 million to 100 million unique TCRs, all coming from HLA-typed donors.

Study-wide results and caveats: TCR beta chain V- and J-gene trimming was linked, in a later analysis, to a missense variant in DCLRE1C.

Per germline, CDR1 SGHRS and CDR2 YFSETQ. The V gene lost 3 bases and the J gene lost 1 base, with 19 bases spanning the gap. The CDR3 totals 17 residues. Amplification used 60 Vbeta primers and 13 Jbeta primers. Libraries were prepared by immunoSEQ multiplex PCR; TCRdb keeps only in-frame clonotypes and omits some of them. The sample carries 80,000 to 100,000 clones, roughly two thirds recorded once. Comments on this clone: Its specificity is unknown.

The origin of this receptor is a man between 45 and 60 years old in good health and CMV-seronegative. Sequenced input: PBMCs. The J gene is TRBJ1-1, the V gene TRBV5-1, with TRBD1 as a possible D gene (5 bases). The CDR3 is CASSWGRGRAENTEAFF. The CDR3 DNA reads TGCGCCAGCAGCTGGGGGAGGGGCAGGGCGGAGAACACTGAAGCTTTCTTT.